What follows are 14 T cell receptor beta chains derived from one specimen sequenced in a study of CD4 T cells in relation to SARS-CoV-2 and coronaviruses. CD4+ T cells from unexposed donors were obtained before the COVID-19 pandemic (2011-2018). Assay used: immunoSEQ multiplex PCR; TCRdb lists only in-frame clones, some missing. The sample has about 59,000 clones; roughly 89% are singletons. The sequencing input was memory CD4+ T cells from PBMCs. These receptors were taken from a human donor in good health.

CDR3 region: CAWRGTVKNEKLFF. CDR3 nucleotides: TGTGCCTGGAGAGGGACCGTCAAAAATGAAAAACTGTTTTTT. V usage is TRBV30 and J usage is TRBJ1-4; possibly TRBD1 for D (5 bases). Germline values: CDR1 GTSNPN, CDR2 SVGIG (reference sequence). V dropped 3 bases and J dropped 5 bases, with 13 bases sitting between them. This CDR3 has 14 amino acids.

The V gene is TRBV5-1, the J gene TRBJ1-1, with a tentative D call TRBD1 (5 bases). The CDR3 is 16 amino acids. The germline CDR1 and CDR2 sequences are SGHRS and YFSETQ. Trimming shortened V by 0 bases and J by 0 bases, and 12 bases separated the two germline ends. DNA of the CDR3: TGCGCCAGCAGCTTGGACGTAGGGACGGTGAACACTGAAGCTTTCTTT. This encodes CASSLDVGTVNTEAFF.

The J gene is TRBJ1-1, the V gene TRBV19; TRBD1 is a possible D gene (5 bases). CDR3 size: 15 residues. The germline V gene encodes CDR1 LNHDA and CDR2 SQIVND (reference sequence). The ends were cut back, 7 bases at V and 4 bases at J, with 19 bases in the middle. CDR3 sequence (DNA): TGTGCCAGTAATAATCCGGGAGCCGGGGGCACTGAAGCTTTCTTT. Its protein is CASNNPGAGGTEAFF.

CDR3 nucleotides: TGTGCCAGCAGCTTAGGCCAAGAGACGGGAAACACCATATATTTT. This sequence encodes CASSLGQETGNTIYF. The gene calls are TRBV7-6 and TRBJ1-3; unclear D gene. The CDR3 runs 15 residues. With 1 base removed from V and 4 bases from J, the gap between germline ends came to 11 bases. The germline V gene has CDR1 SGHVS and CDR2 FNYEAQ. The full variable domain, completed using reference TRBV7-6 and TRBJ1-3, is GAGVSQSPRYKVTKRGQDVALRCDPISGHVSLYWYRQALGQGPEFLTYFNYEAQQDKSGLPNDRFSAERPEGSISTLTIQRTEQRDSAMYRCASSLGQETGNTIYFGEGSWLTVV.

This chain links TRBV3-1 (or the pseudogene TRBV3-2) with TRBJ2-2; TRBD1 matches at 9 bases. This CDR3 comprises 15 residues. The junction had 7 bases not matched to a gene; V was cut back by 5 bases and J by 6 bases. Germline CDR1 and CDR2: LGHDT and YNNKEL (reference sequence). CDR3 coding DNA: TGTGCCAGCAGCTTCCCGGGACAGGGTTCCGGGGAGCTGTTTTTT. It specifies CASSFPGQGSGELFF.

This chain uses TRBV9 with TRBJ2-1; 11 bases are a match to TRBD2. Germline CDR1 and CDR2: SGDLS and YYNGEE. Trimming cost V 7 bases and J 6 bases; bases outside gene matches: 6. The CDR3 runs to 14 residues. The CDR3 loop reads CASGVSGRGNEQFF. The CDR3 DNA reads as TGTGCCAGCGGGGTTAGCGGGAGGGGCAATGAGCAGTTCTTC. The full variable domain, in which reference TRBV9 and TRBJ2-1 provide the parts outside the CDR3, is DSGVTQTPKHLITATGQRVTLRCSPRSGDLSVYWYQQSLDQGLQFLIQYYNGEERAKGNILERFSAQQFPDLHSELNLSSLELGDSALYFCASGVSGRGNEQFFGPGTRLTVL.

Remarks on this clone: The same CDR3 can be traced to other DNA sequences in this sample. The chain carries TRBV9 and TRBJ2-7; D call uncertain. The CDR3 loop spans 14 amino acids. CDR1 is SGDLS, CDR2 YYNGEE, per germline. The ends were cut back, 2 bases at V and 2 bases at J, with 11 bases in the middle. CDR3 residues: CASSVRAQPYEQYF. The CDR3 nucleotides read TGTGCCAGCAGCGTCCGGGCCCAACCCTACGAGCAGTACTTC.

V gene TRBV9 combines with J gene TRBJ2-3; TRBD2 aligns across 8 bases. Trimming took 6 bases from V and 0 from J; bases not matched to a gene: 9. This CDR3 has 16 residues. The germline V gene encodes CDR1 SGDLS and CDR2 YYNGEE. DNA of the CDR3: TGTGCCAGCAATCGTAGTCCTAGCGGGAGCACAGATACGCAGTATTTT. Translated, it gives CASNRSPSGSTDTQYF.

This clone appeared a single time. This chain uses TRBV7-8 with TRBJ2-7; TRBD2 matches at 12 bases. Trimming cost V 2 bases and J 2 bases; bases outside gene matches: 19. Germline V gene lookup returns CDR1 SGHVS and CDR2 FQNEAQ. This CDR3 is 21 amino acids long. Here the CDR3 reads CASSLIFVGLAGGRGPYEQYF. The CDR3 DNA reads TGTGCCAGCAGCTTAATATTTGTTGGGCTAGCGGGAGGGAGGGGGCCCTACGAGCAGTACTTC.

The chain employs TRBV30 and TRBJ1-3; 7 bases align to TRBD1. V was pared by 4 bases and J by 2 bases, with 2 bases of the junction left unmatched. CDR3 length equals 13 residues. CDR1 is GTSNPN, CDR2 SVGIG, per germline (reference sequence). CDR3 nucleotide sequence: TGTGCCTGGACTGGACAGGCTGGAAACACCATATATTTT. Its translation: CAWTGQAGNTIYF.

The rearrangement uses TRBV27 and TRBJ2-1, with 10 bases aligning to TRBD2. This CDR3 comprises 16 residues. Per germline, CDR1 MNHEY and CDR2 SMNVEV (reference sequence). After removal of 6 bases from V and 6 bases from J, the junction contained 11 bases not matched to a gene. Written as DNA, the CDR3 is TGTGCCAGCAGAGCTTGGGGGAGCGGGAGGGGCAATGAGCAGTTCTTC. This encodes CASRAWGSGRGNEQFF.

V is TRBV30 and J is TRBJ2-3; D may be TRBD1 (5 bases). This CDR3 contains 13 residues. Trimming removed 3 bases at V and 0 bases at J, with 7 bases between. Germline loops: CDR1 GTSNPN, CDR2 SVGIG (reference sequence). CDR3 region: CAWSRVSTDTQYF. The CDR3, as DNA: TGTGCCTGGAGCAGGGTGAGCACAGATACGCAGTATTTT.

This clone has a handful of counts. V gene TRBV7-8 combines with J gene TRBJ1-5, with D perhaps TRBD1 (5 bases). The V end was cut by 7 bases, the J end by 6 bases, with 16 bases between. The CDR3 totals 14 residues. Looked up from germline, CDR1 is SGHVS and CDR2 is FQNEAQ. The CDR3 loop reads CASTPRGGSQPQHF. DNA for the CDR3: TGTGCCAGCACCCCGAGGGGAGGATCTCAGCCCCAGCATTTT.

This clone has a handful of counts. V and J are TRBV7-2 and TRBJ2-5, with a possible D match to TRBD2 (5 bases). The CDR3 contains 14 residues. Per germline, CDR1 SGHTA and CDR2 FQGNSA. V gave up 5 bases and J gave up 5 bases, with 15 bases separating them. The CDR3 coding sequence is TGTGCCAGCAGCCCCCCGGGGTCTCGGGAGACCCAGTACTTC. It codes for CASSPPGSRETQYF.